The source of this TCR beta chain is a study of glioma-infiltrating T cells. This clonotype was counted at least ten times. What it binds is unknown. The V end was cut by 5 bases, the J end by 0 bases, with 10 bases between. CDR1 is MDHEN and CDR2 is SYDVKM in the germline V gene. This CDR3 is built from 14 residues. TCR alpha and beta CDR3 regions were amplified from RNA using iRepertoire nested multiplex PCR. Input was roughly 85-450 ng of tissue mRNA or PBMC total RNA. TCRdb itself ran the multiplex PCR reads through MiXCR, one entry per CDR3 protein. Seen here are over 100,000 distinct CDR3 sequences, about 25% observed once, and the top ten hold about a third. General study results and limits: Tissue and blood shared very few CDR3 sequences. Gliomas, especially low-grade, showed above-expected tissue-blood divergence; non-neoplastic patients showed below.

Input material: glioma tissue, nonneoplastic brain tissue, or PBMCs (not recorded which). The sequence derives from a human donor with low-grade glioma or glioblastoma, undergoing nonglioma brain surgery, or in good health (not recorded which). The chain is built from TRBV28 and TRBJ1-1; D uncertain. CDR3 residues: CASSPPLLNTEAFF. CDR3 nucleotides: TGTGCCAGCAGTCCTCCCTTGTTGAACACTGAAGCTTTCTTT.